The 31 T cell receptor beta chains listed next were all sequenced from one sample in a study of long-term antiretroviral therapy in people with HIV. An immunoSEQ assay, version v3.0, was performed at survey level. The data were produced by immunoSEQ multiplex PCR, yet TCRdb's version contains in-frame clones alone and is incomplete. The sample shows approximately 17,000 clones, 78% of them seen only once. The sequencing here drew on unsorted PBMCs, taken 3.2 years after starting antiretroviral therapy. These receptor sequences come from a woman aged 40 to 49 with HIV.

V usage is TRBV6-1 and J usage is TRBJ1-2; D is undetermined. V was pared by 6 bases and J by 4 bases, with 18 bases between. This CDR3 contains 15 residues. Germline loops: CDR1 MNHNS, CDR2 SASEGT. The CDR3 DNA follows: TGTGCCAGCAGCCATGATCTGAGGATAGGCTATGGCTACACCTTC. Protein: CASSHDLRIGYGYTF.

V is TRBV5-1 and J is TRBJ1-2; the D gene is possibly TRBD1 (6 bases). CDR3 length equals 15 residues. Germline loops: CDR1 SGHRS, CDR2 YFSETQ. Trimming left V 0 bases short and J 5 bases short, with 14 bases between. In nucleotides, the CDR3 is TGCGCCAGCAGCTTGGGGTATGGACAGACATATGGCTACACCTTC. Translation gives CASSLGYGQTYGYTF.

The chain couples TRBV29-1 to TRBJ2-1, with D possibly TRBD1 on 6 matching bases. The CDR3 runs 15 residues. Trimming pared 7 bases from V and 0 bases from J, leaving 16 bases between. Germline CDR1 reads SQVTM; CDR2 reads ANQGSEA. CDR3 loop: CSAANRVLSYNEQFF. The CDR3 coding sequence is TGCAGCGCCGCTAACAGGGTCCTCTCCTACAATGAGCAGTTCTTC.

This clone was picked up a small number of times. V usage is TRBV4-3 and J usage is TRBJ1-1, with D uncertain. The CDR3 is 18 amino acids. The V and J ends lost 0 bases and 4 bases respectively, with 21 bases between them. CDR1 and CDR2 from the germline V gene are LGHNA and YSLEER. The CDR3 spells CASSQDLEQNIPSTEAFF. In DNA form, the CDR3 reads TGCGCCAGCAGCCAAGATTTAGAACAAAACATCCCGAGCACTGAAGCTTTCTTT.

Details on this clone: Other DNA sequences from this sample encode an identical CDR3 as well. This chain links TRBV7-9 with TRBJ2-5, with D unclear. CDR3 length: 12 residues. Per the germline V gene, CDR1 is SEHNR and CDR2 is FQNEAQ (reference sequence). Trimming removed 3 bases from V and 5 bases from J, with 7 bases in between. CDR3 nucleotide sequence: TGTGCCAGCAGCTTGGTCAGGGAGACCCAGTACTTC. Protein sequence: CASSLVRETQYF.

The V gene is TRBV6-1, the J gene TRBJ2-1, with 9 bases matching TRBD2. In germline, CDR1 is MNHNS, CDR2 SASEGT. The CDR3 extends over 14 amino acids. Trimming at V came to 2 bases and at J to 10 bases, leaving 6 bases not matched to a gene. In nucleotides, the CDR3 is TGTGCCAGCAGTGAAAGGCGGCGGGGGGGGGAGCAGTTCTTC. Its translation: CASSERRRGGEQFF.

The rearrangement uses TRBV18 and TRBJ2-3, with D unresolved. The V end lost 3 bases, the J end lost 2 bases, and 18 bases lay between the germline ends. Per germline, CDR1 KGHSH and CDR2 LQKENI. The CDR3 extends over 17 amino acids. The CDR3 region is CASSPPVTVHDTDTQYF. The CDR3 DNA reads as TGTGCCAGCTCACCCCCGGTAACGGTCCATGACACAGATACGCAGTATTTT.

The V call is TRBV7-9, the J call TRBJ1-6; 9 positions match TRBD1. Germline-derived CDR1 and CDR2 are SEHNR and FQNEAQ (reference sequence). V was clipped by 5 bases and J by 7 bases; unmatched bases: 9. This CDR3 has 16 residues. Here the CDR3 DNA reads TGTGCCAGCAGCCCCAAAACAGGGGGCTCAAATTCACCCCTCCACTTT. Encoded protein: CASSPKTGGSNSPLHF.

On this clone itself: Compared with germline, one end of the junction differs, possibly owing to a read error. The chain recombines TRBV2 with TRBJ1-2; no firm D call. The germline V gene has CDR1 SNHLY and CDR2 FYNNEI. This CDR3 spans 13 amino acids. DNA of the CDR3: TGTGCCAGCAGCGAAGACATCGGATTTGGCTACACCTTC. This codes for CASSEDIGFGYTF. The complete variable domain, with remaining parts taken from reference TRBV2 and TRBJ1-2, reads EPEVTQTPSHQVTQMGQEVILRCVPISNHLYFYWYRQILGQKVEFLVSFYNNEISEKSEIFDDQFSVERPDGSNFTLKIRSTKLEDSAMYFCASSEDIGFGYTFGSGTRLTVV.

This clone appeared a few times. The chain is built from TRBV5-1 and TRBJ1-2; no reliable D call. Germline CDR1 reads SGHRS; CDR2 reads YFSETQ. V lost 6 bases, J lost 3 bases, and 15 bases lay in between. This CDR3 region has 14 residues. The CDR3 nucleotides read TGCGCCAGCAAGGAAGGGAGTTCGGACTATGGCTACACCTTC. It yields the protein CASKEGSSDYGYTF.

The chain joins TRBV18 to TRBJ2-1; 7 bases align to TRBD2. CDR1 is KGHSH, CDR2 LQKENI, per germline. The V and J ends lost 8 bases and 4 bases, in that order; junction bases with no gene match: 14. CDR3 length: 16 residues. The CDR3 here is CASASTGTKNYNEQFF. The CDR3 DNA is TGTGCCAGCGCTTCCACCGGGACTAAGAATTACAATGAGCAGTTCTTC.

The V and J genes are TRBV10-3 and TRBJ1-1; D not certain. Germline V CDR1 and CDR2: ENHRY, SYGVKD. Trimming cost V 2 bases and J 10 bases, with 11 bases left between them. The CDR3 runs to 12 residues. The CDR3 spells CAISEGPVGAFF. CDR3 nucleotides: TGTGCCATCAGTGAGGGACCCGTGGGAGCTTTCTTT.

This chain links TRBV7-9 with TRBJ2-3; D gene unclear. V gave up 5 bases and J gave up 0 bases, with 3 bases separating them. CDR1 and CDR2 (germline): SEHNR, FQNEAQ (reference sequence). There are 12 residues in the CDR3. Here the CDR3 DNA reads TGTGCCAGCAGCACGAGCACAGATACGCAGTATTTT. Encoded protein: CASSTSTDTQYF.

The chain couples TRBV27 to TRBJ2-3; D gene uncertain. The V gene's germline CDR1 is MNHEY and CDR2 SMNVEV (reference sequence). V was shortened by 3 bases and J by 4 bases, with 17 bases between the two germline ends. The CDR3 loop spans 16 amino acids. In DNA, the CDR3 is TGTGCCAGCAGTTTTCACACGGCTAAGGGCCCAGATACGCAGTATTTT. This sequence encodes CASSFHTAKGPDTQYF.

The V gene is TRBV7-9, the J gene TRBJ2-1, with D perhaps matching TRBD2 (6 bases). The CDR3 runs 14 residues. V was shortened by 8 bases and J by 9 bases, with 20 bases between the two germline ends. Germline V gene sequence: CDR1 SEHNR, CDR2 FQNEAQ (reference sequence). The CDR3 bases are TGTGCCAGCGATAGGGCGGGGTCCCTTCCTGAGCAGTTCTTC. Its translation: CASDRAGSLPEQFF.

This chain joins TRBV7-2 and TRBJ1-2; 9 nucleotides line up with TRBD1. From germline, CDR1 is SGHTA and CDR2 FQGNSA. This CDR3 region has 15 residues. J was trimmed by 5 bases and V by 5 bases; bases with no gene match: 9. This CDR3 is CASSPTGGIRYGYTF. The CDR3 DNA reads TGTGCCAGCAGCCCCACAGGGGGCATCCGGTATGGCTACACCTTC. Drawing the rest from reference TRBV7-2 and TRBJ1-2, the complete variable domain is GAGVSQSPSNKVTEKGKDVELRCDPISGHTALYWYRQSLGQGLEFLIYFQGNSAPDKSGLPSDRFSAERTGGSVSTLTIQRTQQEDSAVYLCASSPTGGIRYGYTFGSGTRLTVV.

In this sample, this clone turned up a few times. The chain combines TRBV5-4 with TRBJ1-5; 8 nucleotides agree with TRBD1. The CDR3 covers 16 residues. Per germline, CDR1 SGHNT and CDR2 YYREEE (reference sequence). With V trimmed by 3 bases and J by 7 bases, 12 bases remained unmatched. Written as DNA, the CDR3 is TGTGCCAGCAGCTCCCGGACAGGGCCGTCGGGACAGCCCCAGCATTTT. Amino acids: CASSSRTGPSGQPQHF.

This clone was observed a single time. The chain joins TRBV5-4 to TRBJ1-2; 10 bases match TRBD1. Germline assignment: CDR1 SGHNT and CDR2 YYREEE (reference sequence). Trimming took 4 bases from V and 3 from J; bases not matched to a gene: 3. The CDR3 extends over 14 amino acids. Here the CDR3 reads CASSRTGGDYGYTF. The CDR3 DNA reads TGTGCCAGCAGCAGGACAGGGGGTGACTATGGCTACACCTTC.

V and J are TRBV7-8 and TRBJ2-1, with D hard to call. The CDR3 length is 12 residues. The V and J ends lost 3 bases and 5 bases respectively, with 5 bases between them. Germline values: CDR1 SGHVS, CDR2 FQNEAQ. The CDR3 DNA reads TGTGCCAGCAGCTTTTTGAACAATGAGCAGTTCTTC. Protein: CASSFLNNEQFF.

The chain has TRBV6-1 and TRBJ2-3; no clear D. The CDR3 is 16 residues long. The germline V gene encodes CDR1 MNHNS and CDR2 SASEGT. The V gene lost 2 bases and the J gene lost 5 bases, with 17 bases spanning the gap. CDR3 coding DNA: TGTGCCAGCAGTGAAAGGTTTTTCTCAGCAATAGATACGCAGTATTTT. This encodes CASSERFFSAIDTQYF.

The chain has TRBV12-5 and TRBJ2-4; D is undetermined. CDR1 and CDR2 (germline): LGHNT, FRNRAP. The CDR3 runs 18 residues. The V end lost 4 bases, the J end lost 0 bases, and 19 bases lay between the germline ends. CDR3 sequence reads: CASGYTTQTTLAKNIQYF. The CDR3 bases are TGTGCTAGTGGTTATACCACGCAGACCACGTTAGCCAAAAACATTCAGTACTTC.

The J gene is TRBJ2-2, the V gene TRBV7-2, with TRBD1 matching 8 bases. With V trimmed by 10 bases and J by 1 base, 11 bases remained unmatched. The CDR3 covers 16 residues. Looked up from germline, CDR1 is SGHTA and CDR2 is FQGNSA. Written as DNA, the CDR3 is TGTGCCAACAGGGCAGGGGGCGCTTGGAACACCGGGGAGCTGTTTTTT. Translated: CANRAGGAWNTGELFF. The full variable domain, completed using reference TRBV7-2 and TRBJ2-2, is GAGVSQSPSNKVTEKGKDVELRCDPISGHTALYWYRQSLGQGLEFLIYFQGNSAPDKSGLPSDRFSAERTGGSVSTLTIQRTQQEDSAVYLCANRAGGAWNTGELFFGEGSRLTVL.

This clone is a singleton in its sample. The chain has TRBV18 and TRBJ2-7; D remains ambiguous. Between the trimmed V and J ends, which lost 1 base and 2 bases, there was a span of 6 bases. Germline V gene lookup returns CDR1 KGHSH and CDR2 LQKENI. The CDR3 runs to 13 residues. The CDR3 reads CASSPLTTYEQYF. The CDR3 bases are TGTGCCAGCTCACCACTTACGACCTACGAGCAGTACTTC.

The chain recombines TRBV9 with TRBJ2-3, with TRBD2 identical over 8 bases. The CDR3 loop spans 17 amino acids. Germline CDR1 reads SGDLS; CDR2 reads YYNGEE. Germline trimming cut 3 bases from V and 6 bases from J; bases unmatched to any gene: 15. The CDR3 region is CASSAAEVAGTGDTQYF. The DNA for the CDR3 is TGTGCCAGCAGCGCCGCGGAAGTAGCGGGGACGGGGGATACGCAGTATTTT.

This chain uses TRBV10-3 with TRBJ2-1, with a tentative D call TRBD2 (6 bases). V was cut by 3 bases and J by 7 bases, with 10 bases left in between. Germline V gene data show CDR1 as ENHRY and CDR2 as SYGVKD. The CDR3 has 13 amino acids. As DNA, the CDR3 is TGTGCCATCAGTGATGGGGGGAGTAATGAGCAGTTCTTC. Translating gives CAISDGGSNEQFF.

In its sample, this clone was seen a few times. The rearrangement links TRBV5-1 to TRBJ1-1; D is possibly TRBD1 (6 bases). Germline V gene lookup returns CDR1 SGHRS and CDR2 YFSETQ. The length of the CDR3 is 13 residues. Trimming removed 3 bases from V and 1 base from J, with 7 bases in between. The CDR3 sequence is CASSSQGNTEAFF. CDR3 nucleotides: TGCGCCAGCAGCTCACAGGGGAACACTGAAGCTTTCTTT. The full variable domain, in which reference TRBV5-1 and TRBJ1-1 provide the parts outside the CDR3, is KAGVTQTPRYLIKTRGQQVTLSCSPISGHRSVSWYQQTPGQGLQFLFEYFSETQRNKGNFPGRFSGRQFSNSRSEMNVSTLELGDSALYLCASSSQGNTEAFFGQGTRLTVV.

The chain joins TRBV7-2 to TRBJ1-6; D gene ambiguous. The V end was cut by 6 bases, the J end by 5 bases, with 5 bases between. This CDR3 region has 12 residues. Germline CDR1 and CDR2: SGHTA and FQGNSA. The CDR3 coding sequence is TGTGCCAGCAGAAGGGATAATTCACCCCTCCACTTT. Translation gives CASRRDNSPLHF.

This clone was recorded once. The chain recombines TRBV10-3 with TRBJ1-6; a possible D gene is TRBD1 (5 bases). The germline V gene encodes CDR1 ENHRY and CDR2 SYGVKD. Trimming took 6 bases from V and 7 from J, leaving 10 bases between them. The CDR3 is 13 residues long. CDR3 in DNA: TGTGCCATCAGCGACAGTACGAATTCACCCCTCCACTTT. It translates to CAISDSTNSPLHF.

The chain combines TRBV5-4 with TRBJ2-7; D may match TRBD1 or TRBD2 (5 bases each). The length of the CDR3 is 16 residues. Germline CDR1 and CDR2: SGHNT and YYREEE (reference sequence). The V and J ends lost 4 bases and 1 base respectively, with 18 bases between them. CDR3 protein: CASSGDGGRRSYEQYF. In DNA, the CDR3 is TGTGCCAGCAGCGGGGATGGGGGACGGAGGTCCTACGAGCAGTACTTC.

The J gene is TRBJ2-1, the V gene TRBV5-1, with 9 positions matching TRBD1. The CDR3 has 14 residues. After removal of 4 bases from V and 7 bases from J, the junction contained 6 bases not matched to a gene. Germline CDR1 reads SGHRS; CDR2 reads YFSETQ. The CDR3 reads CASSIRDRANEQFF. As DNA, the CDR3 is TGCGCCAGCAGCATCCGGGACAGGGCGAATGAGCAGTTCTTC.

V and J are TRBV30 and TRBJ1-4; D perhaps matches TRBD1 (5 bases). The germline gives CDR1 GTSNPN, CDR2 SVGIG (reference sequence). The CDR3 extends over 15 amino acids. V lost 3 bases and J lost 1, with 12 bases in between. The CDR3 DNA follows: TGTGCCTGGAGGCCAGGGAGGGAAACTAATGAAAAACTGTTTTTT. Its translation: CAWRPGRETNEKLFF.